This T cell receptor beta chain is from a study of cytomegalovirus exposure and HLA in healthy donors. Primers: 60 Vbeta forward and 13 Jbeta reverse. The repertoire was sequenced with immunoSEQ multiplex PCR; TCRdb's copy has only in-frame clones and lacks some. The sample holds fewer than 200,000 clones; roughly 79% are singletons and the top ten take over 1%. In its sample, this clone was seen a few times. The CDR3 covers 17 residues. Germline assignment: CDR1 SGHVS and CDR2 FNYEAQ. The J segment lost 1 base and the V segment lost 1 base, leaving 3 bases of the junction unmatched. The sample consisted of PBMCs. This receptor was obtained from a woman aged 45-59 years in good health and CMV-seronegative. The chain employs TRBV7-6 and TRBJ2-2, with 10 bases identical to TRBD2. This CDR3 reads CASSLVLAGENTGELFF. CDR3 bases: TGTGCCAGCAGCTTAGTCCTAGCGGGAGAGAACACCGGGGAGCTGTTTTTT.